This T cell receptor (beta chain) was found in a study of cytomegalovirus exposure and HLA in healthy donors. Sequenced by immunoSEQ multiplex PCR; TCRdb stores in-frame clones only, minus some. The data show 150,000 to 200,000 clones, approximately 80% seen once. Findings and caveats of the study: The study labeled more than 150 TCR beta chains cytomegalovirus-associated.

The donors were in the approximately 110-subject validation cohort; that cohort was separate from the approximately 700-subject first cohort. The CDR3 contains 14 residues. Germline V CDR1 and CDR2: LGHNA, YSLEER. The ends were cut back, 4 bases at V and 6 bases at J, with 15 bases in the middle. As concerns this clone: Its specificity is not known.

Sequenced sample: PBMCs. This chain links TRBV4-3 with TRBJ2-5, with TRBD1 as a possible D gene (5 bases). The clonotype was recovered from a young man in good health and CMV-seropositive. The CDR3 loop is CASSLAKGAQTQYF. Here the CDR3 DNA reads TGCGCCAGCAGCCTCGCGAAAGGGGCTCAGACCCAGTACTTC.